Below are 28 T cell receptor beta chains sequenced from a single sample in a study of blood T cell repertoires in COVID-19. Sequencing used immunoSEQ multiplex PCR; TCRdb keeps in-frame clones, though not all of them. The table has about 220,000 clones, approximately 82% seen once; the top ten hold about 3.6%. Sequenced material: peripheral blood. Receptor source: a woman of 80 years or more with acute or convalescent COVID-19.

This clone was detected a few times. The chain is built from TRBV28 and TRBJ1-1; D possibly corresponds to TRBD1 (5 bases). Germline values: CDR1 MDHEN, CDR2 SYDVKM. The germline V and J ends were trimmed by 1 base and 4 bases, with 13 bases remaining between them. The CDR3 consists of 15 residues. The CDR3 is CASSLSAGWVTEAFF. The CDR3 nucleotides are TGTGCCAGCAGTTTATCAGCAGGGTGGGTCACTGAAGCTTTCTTT.

The V and J genes are TRBV4-3 and TRBJ1-1; D is undetermined. Germline V gene lookup returns CDR1 LGHNA and CDR2 YSLEER. V was clipped by 4 bases and J by 5 bases, with 14 bases between them. The CDR3 extends over 14 amino acids. This CDR3 is CASSPREGGTEAFF. The CDR3 coding sequence is TGCGCCAGCAGCCCCCGGGAGGGAGGTACTGAAGCTTTCTTT.

The V and J genes are TRBV2 and TRBJ1-2; no firm D call. The V gene lost 2 bases and the J gene lost 6 bases, with 10 bases spanning the gap. The CDR3 is made up of 13 amino acids. The germline V gene has CDR1 SNHLY and CDR2 FYNNEI. Written as DNA, the CDR3 is TGTGCCAGCAGTGAAAGGCAGGTAGATGGCTACACCTTC. This encodes CASSERQVDGYTF.

This CDR3 reads CASSETQNEKLFF. CDR3 nucleotide sequence: TGTGCCAGCAGTGAAACACAGAATGAAAAACTGTTTTTT. The chain carries TRBV6-1 and TRBJ1-4; no firm D call. The V and J ends lost 2 bases and 5 bases respectively, with 6 bases between them. Germline V gene sequence: CDR1 MNHNS, CDR2 SASEGT. The length of the CDR3 is 13 residues.

The gene calls are TRBV11-2 and TRBJ1-1; D perhaps matches TRBD1 (5 bases). The V end was cut by 10 bases, the J end by 3 bases, with 12 bases between. Germline lookup yields CDR1 SGHAT and CDR2 FQNNGV. The CDR3 contains 12 residues. Written as DNA, the CDR3 is TGTGCCACCGGTTCCAGGGACACTGAAGCTTTCTTT. Amino acids: CATGSRDTEAFF.

V is TRBV7-8 and J is TRBJ2-3, with D unclear. The CDR3 is 15 residues long. Germline V CDR1 and CDR2: SGHVS, FQNEAQ. V was trimmed by 5 bases and J by 3 bases, leaving 15 bases between them. CDR3 in amino acids: CASSPQTIGTDTQYF. CDR3 sequence (DNA): TGTGCCAGCAGCCCACAAACTATCGGAACAGATACGCAGTATTTT.

The chain combines TRBV30 with TRBJ2-3; no reliable D call. V was trimmed by 0 bases and J by 5 bases, leaving 3 bases between them. The germline V gene encodes CDR1 GTSNPN and CDR2 SVGIG (reference sequence). The CDR3 runs to 11 residues. The DNA for the CDR3 is TGTGCCTGGAGTGTACAAGATACGCAGTATTTT. Its translation: CAWSVQDTQYF. The entire variable domain, with the rest obtained from reference TRBV30 and TRBJ2-3, is as follows: SQTIHQWPATLVQPVGSPLSLECTVEGTSNPNLYWYRQAAGRGLQLLFYSVGIGQISSEVPQNLSASRPQDRQFILSSKKLLLSDSGFYLCAWSVQDTQYFGPGTRLTVL.

The rearrangement uses TRBV5-4 and TRBJ1-1, with 8 bases matching TRBD1. Germline CDR1 is SGHNT and CDR2 is YYREEE (reference sequence). V trimming: 2 bases; J trimming: 0 bases; junction bases outside the gene matches: 0. This CDR3 has 14 residues. This CDR3 reads CASSLQGVNTEAFF. CDR3 bases: TGTGCCAGCAGCTTACAGGGGGTGAACACTGAAGCTTTCTTT.

The CDR3 nucleotides are TGTGCCAGCAGTTTAGCTAGCACCCACGAGCAGTACTTC. Amino acids: CASSLASTHEQYF. This rearrangement joins TRBV12-3 or TRBV12-4 to TRBJ2-7; no clear D gene. The CDR3 contains 13 residues. The V end lost 0 bases, the J end lost 5 bases, and 8 bases lay between the germline ends.

This chain joins TRBV2 and TRBJ2-5; D ambiguous. Germline V gene sequence: CDR1 SNHLY, CDR2 FYNNEI. The ends were cut back, 6 bases at V and 7 bases at J, with 15 bases in the middle. The CDR3 runs to 13 residues. The CDR3 spells CASRVLPIGTQYF. The CDR3 region has the DNA TGTGCCAGCAGAGTGCTACCCATCGGGACCCAGTACTTC.

V usage is TRBV5-1 and J usage is TRBJ2-3; 10 bases fit TRBD2. The CDR3 covers 15 residues. Germline values: CDR1 SGHRS, CDR2 YFSETQ. Trimming removed 0 bases from V and 5 bases from J; junction bases left unmatched: 3. DNA of the CDR3: TGCGCCAGCAGCTTGGCGGGACTAGCGTTAGATACGCAGTATTTT. Protein product: CASSLAGLALDTQYF.

J is TRBJ2-5 and V is TRBV11-2, with TRBD2 identical over 7 bases. Germline CDR1 and CDR2: SGHAT and FQNNGV. This CDR3 spans 14 amino acids. Trimming removed 1 base from V and 5 bases from J; junction bases left unmatched: 4. This chain's CDR3 is CASSLVKGGETQYF. The DNA for the CDR3 is TGTGCCAGCAGCTTAGTAAAGGGAGGGGAGACCCAGTACTTC.

The chain combines TRBV6-5 with TRBJ1-1; D is uncertain. The CDR3 runs 13 residues. Trimming left V 5 bases short and J 2 bases short, with 9 bases between. Germline V gives CDR1 MNHEY, CDR2 SVGAGI. The CDR3 sequence is CASSRGQNTEAFF. DNA for the CDR3: TGTGCCAGCAGTCGAGGGCAAAACACTGAAGCTTTCTTT.

The rearrangement links TRBV19 to TRBJ1-5; tentative D call: TRBD1 (5 bases). Trimming pared 5 bases from V and 2 bases from J, leaving 19 bases between. This CDR3 spans 17 amino acids. CDR1 and CDR2 from the germline V gene are LNHDA and SQIVND (reference sequence). The CDR3: CASSLSGTPRGNQPQHF. The CDR3 bases are TGTGCCAGTAGTTTGAGCGGGACTCCGAGGGGCAATCAGCCCCAGCATTTT.

The chain joins TRBV3-1 (or the pseudogene TRBV3-2) to TRBJ2-3; possible D gene TRBD1, 5 bases. CDR3 size: 15 residues. CDR1 is LGHDT, CDR2 YNNKEL, per germline (reference sequence). V was shortened by 1 base and J by 5 bases, with 13 bases between the two germline ends. The CDR3, as DNA: TGTGCCAGCAGCCAAGGATATGGGGCGGTAGATACGCAGTATTTT. Translated: CASSQGYGAVDTQYF.

The table lists this clone with a few counts. The chain joins TRBV6-2 or TRBV6-3 to TRBJ1-2; tentatively, D is TRBD1 (6 bases). Germline V gene data show CDR1 as MNHEY and CDR2 as SVGEGT. Trimming pared 6 bases from V and 5 bases from J, leaving 19 bases between. The CDR3 has 15 residues. CDR3 loop: CASSPDRLPGYGYTF. The CDR3 region has the DNA TGTGCCAGCAGCCCCGACAGGCTTCCCGGGTATGGCTACACCTTC.

The V call is TRBV9, the J call TRBJ1-4, with unresolved D. Deletions cut 0 bases from V and 6 bases from J, with 6 bases between. This CDR3 has 13 amino acids. Germline V lookup: CDR1 SGDLS, CDR2 YYNGEE. The CDR3 DNA follows: TGTGCCAGCAGCGTAGGGGAGTATGAAAAACTGTTTTTT. Its translation: CASSVGEYEKLFF. Complete variable domain (other parts from reference TRBV9 and TRBJ1-4): DSGVTQTPKHLITATGQRVTLRCSPRSGDLSVYWYQQSLDQGLQFLIQYYNGEERAKGNILERFSAQQFPDLHSELNLSSLELGDSALYFCASSVGEYEKLFFGSGTQLSVL.

The J gene is TRBJ2-6, the V gene TRBV6-7, with D maybe TRBD2 (5 bases). TRBV6-7 is an ORF, and what it does is uncertain. V lost 5 bases to trimming and J lost 13 bases, with 21 bases between them. The CDR3 length is 15 residues. CDR3 nucleotides: TGTGCCAGCAGTCAGACAACCCTGGAGGTGATGGTCCTGACTTTC. This codes for CASSQTTLEVMVLTF.

This rearrangement joins TRBV6-5 to TRBJ2-5; TRBD1 might be the D (6 bases). V lost 2 bases and J 5 bases, leaving 6 bases between the germline ends. Germline V gives CDR1 MNHEY, CDR2 SVGAGI. This CDR3 spans 12 amino acids. In DNA, the CDR3 is TGTGCCAGCAGTTACCAGGGGGAGACCCAGTACTTC. It encodes CASSYQGETQYF.

V and J are TRBV29-1 and TRBJ2-5; TRBD2 is a possible D gene (7 bases). Per germline, CDR1 SQVTM and CDR2 ANQGSEA. This CDR3 is built from 13 residues. The V and J ends lost 6 bases and 5 bases respectively, with 16 bases between them. The CDR3 protein is CSVRGGGGETQYF. CDR3 nucleotides: TGCAGCGTGCGGGGCGGGGGCGGGGAGACCCAGTACTTC.

The chain carries TRBV5-4 and TRBJ1-2, with D perhaps TRBD1 (6 bases). Germline V gene lookup returns CDR1 SGHNT and CDR2 YYREEE (reference sequence). The CDR3 spans 15 residues. Trimming removed 4 bases at V and 6 bases at J, with 19 bases between. The DNA for the CDR3 is TGTGCCAGCAGCCAGGACCTAGACAGGTCCCATGGCTACACCTTC. The encoded protein is CASSQDLDRSHGYTF.

This rearrangement joins TRBV6-5 to TRBJ2-7, with TRBD1 matching over 7 bases. CDR3 size: 13 residues. Germline V gene lookup returns CDR1 MNHEY and CDR2 SVGAGI. The junction had 5 bases not matched to a gene; V was cut back by 7 bases and J by 2 bases. This chain's CDR3 is CASMGTAAYEQYF. CDR3 DNA: TGTGCCAGCATGGGGACAGCCGCCTACGAGCAGTACTTC.

The V gene is TRBV3-1 (or the pseudogene TRBV3-2), the J gene TRBJ1-1; no definite D call. V lost 4 bases to trimming and J lost 1 base, with 7 bases between them. There are 13 residues in the CDR3. Per the germline V gene, CDR1 is LGHDT and CDR2 is YNNKEL (reference sequence). In nucleotides, the CDR3 is TGTGCCAGCAGCCTTACAGAGAACACTGAAGCTTTCTTT. Translated: CASSLTENTEAFF.

The chain couples TRBV6-5 to TRBJ1-2, with unresolved D. This CDR3 is built from 13 residues. Trimming left V 10 bases short and J 7 bases short, with 19 bases between. Germline V gene lookup returns CDR1 MNHEY and CDR2 SVGAGI. The CDR3 region has the DNA TGTGCCACCTCCCGGGTGAGGGAGGGTGGCTACACCTTC. Encoded protein: CATSRVREGGYTF.

This chain links TRBV11-3 with TRBJ1-1; tentative D call: TRBD1 (6 bases). V gave up 5 bases and J gave up 0 bases, with 19 bases separating them. This CDR3 has 17 amino acids. The germline CDR1 and CDR2 sequences are SGHNT and YENEEA. The CDR3 reads CASSPPPGAPLNTEAFF. CDR3 bases: TGTGCCAGCAGCCCGCCCCCAGGGGCCCCTTTGAACACTGAAGCTTTCTTT.

The chain employs TRBV7-9 and TRBJ2-5; 7 bases fit TRBD2. V was pared by 3 bases and J by 2 bases, with 9 bases of the junction left unmatched. This CDR3 has 16 residues. Germline V CDR1 and CDR2: SEHNR, FQNEAQ (reference sequence). The CDR3 DNA sequence: TGTGCCAGCAGCTTCGAGGGGACGGGGGGACAAGAGACCCAGTACTTC. Translated, it gives CASSFEGTGGQETQYF.

There are a few counts of this clone. V gene TRBV6-2 or TRBV6-3 combines with J gene TRBJ2-3; a weak D match, TRBD2 (5 bases). Trimming pared 2 bases from V and 1 base from J, leaving 10 bases between. CDR1 is MNHEY and CDR2 is SVGEGT in the germline V gene. The CDR3 length is 15 residues. The CDR3 protein is CASSYGLVGTDTQYF. The DNA of the CDR3 is TGTGCCAGCAGTTACGGACTTGTAGGCACAGATACGCAGTATTTT.

The rearrangement links TRBV11-3 to TRBJ2-5; TRBD2 matches at 8 bases. The CDR3 runs 15 residues. The junction had 10 bases not matched to a gene; V was cut back by 5 bases and J by 5 bases. CDR1 is SGHNT and CDR2 is YENEEA in the germline V gene. The CDR3 protein is CASSPRRGGGETQYF. DNA of the CDR3: TGTGCCAGCAGCCCCCGACGGGGGGGAGGCGAGACCCAGTACTTC.